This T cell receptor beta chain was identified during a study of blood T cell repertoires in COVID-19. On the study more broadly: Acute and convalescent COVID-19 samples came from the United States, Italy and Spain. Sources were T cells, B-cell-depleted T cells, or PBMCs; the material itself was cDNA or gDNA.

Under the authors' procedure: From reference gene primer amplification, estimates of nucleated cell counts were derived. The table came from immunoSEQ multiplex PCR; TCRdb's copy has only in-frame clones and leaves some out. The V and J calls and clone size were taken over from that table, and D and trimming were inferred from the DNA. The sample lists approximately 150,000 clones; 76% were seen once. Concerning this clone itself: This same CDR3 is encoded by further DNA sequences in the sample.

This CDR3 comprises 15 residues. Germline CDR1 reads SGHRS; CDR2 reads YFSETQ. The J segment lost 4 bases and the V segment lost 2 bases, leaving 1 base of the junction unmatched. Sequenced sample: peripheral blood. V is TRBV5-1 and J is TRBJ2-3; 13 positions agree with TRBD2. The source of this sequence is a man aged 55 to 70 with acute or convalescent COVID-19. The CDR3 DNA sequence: TGCGCCAGCAGCTTAGGACTAGCGGGGGCAGATACGCAGTATTTT. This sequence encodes CASSLGLAGADTQYF.